The clone carrying this T cell receptor (beta chain) was seen a handful of times. Its target is unknown. The authors made TCR beta libraries by quantitative 5'-RACE with molecular barcodes. In TCRdb, the 5' RACE reads were re-called with MiXCR into one record per CDR3 protein. The table has 120,000 or so distinct CDR3 sequences, roughly 13% seen once. This CDR3 comprises 16 residues. V was trimmed by 1 base and J by 1 base, leaving 13 bases between them. Germline CDR1 and CDR2: SGHAT and FQNNGV. The data stem from a study of CD8 T cells in ankylosing spondylitis. Findings and limits, study-wide: Existing reports had already noted some motif variants in reactive arthritis synovial fluid and blood. Matched synovial fluid from ankylosing spondylitis patients was reported to be enriched for disease-linked clones. A TCR beta motif made of about 8 highly homologous variants seemed typical of ankylosing spondylitis blood.

This receptor was obtained from a female donor with ankylosing spondylitis or in good health (not recorded which). Specimen: blood, either unsorted or a sorted T cell fraction (not recorded which). This chain connects TRBV11-2 to TRBJ2-5; D may be TRBD2 (6 bases). Here the CDR3 reads CASSLGVGRGQETQYF. CDR3 nucleotide sequence: TGTGCCAGCAGCTTAGGTGTGGGGCGGGGCCAAGAGACCCAGTACTTC. Full variable domain (outside the CDR3, taken from reference TRBV11-2 and TRBJ2-5): EAGVAQSPRYKIIEKRQSVAFWCNPISGHATLYWYQQILGQGPKLLIQFQNNGVVDDSQLPKDRFSAERLKGVDSTLKIQPAKLEDSAVYLCASSLGVGRGQETQYFGPGTRLLVL.